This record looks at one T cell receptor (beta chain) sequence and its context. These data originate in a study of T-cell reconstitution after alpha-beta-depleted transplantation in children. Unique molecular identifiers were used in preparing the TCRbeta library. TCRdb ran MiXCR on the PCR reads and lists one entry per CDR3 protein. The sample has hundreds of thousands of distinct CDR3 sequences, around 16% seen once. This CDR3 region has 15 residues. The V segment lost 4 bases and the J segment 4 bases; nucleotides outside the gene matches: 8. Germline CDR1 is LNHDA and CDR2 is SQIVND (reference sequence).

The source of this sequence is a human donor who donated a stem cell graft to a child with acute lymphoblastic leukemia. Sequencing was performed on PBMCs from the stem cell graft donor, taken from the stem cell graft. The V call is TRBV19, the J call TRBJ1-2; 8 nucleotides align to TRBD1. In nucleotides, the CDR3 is TGTGCCAGTAGTAATCCGGGACAGGATACCTATGGCTACACCTTC. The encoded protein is CASSNPGQDTYGYTF.